The T cell receptor beta chain described here comes from a study of T-cell memory formation after mild COVID-19. Study-level findings and limits: From day 15 to 85, contracting clones were balanced between CD4 and CD8, whereas later expanders leaned toward CD4+. Nothing showed for sure that second-wave clones peaking on day 37 were SARS-CoV-2 specific. Certain responding clones were present in pre-infection memory, suggesting participation of cross-reactive memory.

cDNA libraries for TCR alpha and TCR beta, carrying sample barcodes and UMIs, came from 5'RACE with constant-segment primers. TCRdb re-called the 5' RACE reads with MiXCR, one entry per CDR3 protein. The repertoire holds about 100,000 distinct CDR3 sequences, with 11% as singletons. For this clonotype: No antigen is known for it.

Germline CDR1 reads SGHVS; CDR2 reads FQNEAQ. The V gene end was trimmed by 8 bases and the J gene end by 8 bases; junction bases not matched to a gene: 12. The CDR3 is 14 amino acids. This receptor was obtained from a man aged 18-30 years who had mild COVID-19 (a few samples of this study predate the infection). Cell type and time point are not known. Input material: PBMCs or a T cell subset sorted from them (not recorded which). V usage is TRBV7-8 and J usage is TRBJ2-3; TRBD2 agrees at 8 bases. In DNA form, the CDR3 reads TGTGCCAGCTACAGCGGGGGCCTCCTTGCTACGCAGTATTTT. It specifies CASYSGGLLATQYF.